One sample yielded the 16 T cell receptor beta chains listed below, sequenced in a study of identical twins. TCRdb re-called the 5' RACE reads through MiXCR, storing one row per CDR3 protein. The sample lists about 900,000 distinct CDR3 sequences; roughly 12% were seen once. These data were likewise used in another study, on yellow fever vaccine responses in identical twins.

The sample was PBMCs. These receptors all stem from a woman aged 18 to 35 in good health.

This clonotype was seen many times. The chain recombines TRBV5-1 with TRBJ1-2, with TRBD1 identical over 7 bases. Trimming removed 2 bases from V and 5 bases from J; junction bases left unmatched: 9. The length of the CDR3 is 15 residues. Germline V gene sequence: CDR1 SGHRS, CDR2 YFSETQ. The CDR3 nucleotides read TGCGCCAGCAGCTTATCCGGGACAGAGAGATATGGCTACACCTTC. Protein sequence: CASSLSGTERYGYTF.

This clonotype was seen a few times. This sequence joins TRBV9 and TRBJ2-3; TRBD2 agrees at 8 bases. This CDR3 comprises 20 residues. The ends lost 5 bases at V and 5 bases at J; junction bases unmatched: 25. Per germline, CDR1 SGDLS and CDR2 YYNGEE. The CDR3 is CASSPDLRLGSGRAGDTQYF. The CDR3 DNA reads TGTGCCAGCAGTCCCGACCTCAGATTGGGGAGCGGGAGAGCGGGAGATACGCAGTATTTT.

The gene calls are TRBV5-1 and TRBJ2-5; 9 positions agree with TRBD1. The germline V gene has CDR1 SGHRS and CDR2 YFSETQ. With 4 bases clipped from V and 5 bases from J, the junction kept 6 bases outside the gene matches. The CDR3 loop spans 14 amino acids. The CDR3 region is CASSLDRGSETQYF. The CDR3 DNA follows: TGCGCCAGCAGCCTGGACAGGGGAAGTGAGACCCAGTACTTC.

The rearrangement joins TRBV6-1 to TRBJ2-1, with D perhaps being TRBD1 or TRBD2 (7 bases each). Germline CDR1 and CDR2: MNHNS and SASEGT. Trimming took off 6 bases at V and 5 bases at J, with 23 bases between the two ends. This CDR3 is built from 17 residues. The CDR3 region has the DNA TGTGCCAGCAGCCCGACAGGGTCGGGGGGTGGCCACAATGAGCAGTTCTTC. It specifies CASSPTGSGGGHNEQFF.

This clonotype was seen a handful of times. The chain employs TRBV4-1 and TRBJ2-7, with D possibly called TRBD1 or TRBD2 (5 bases each). V was clipped by 9 bases and J by 1 base, with 22 bases between them. Germline V gives CDR1 MGHRA, CDR2 YSYEKL. The CDR3 is 16 residues long. This CDR3 reads CARHRGRKEESYEQYV. CDR3 bases: TGCGCCAGGCACCGGGGCCGAAAAGAGGAATCCTACGAGCAGTACGTC.

This clonotype was counted at least ten times. The chain combines TRBV29-1 with TRBJ2-1; D perhaps matches TRBD2 (6 bases). The V end was cut by 6 bases, the J end by 2 bases, with 11 bases between. Germline-derived CDR1 and CDR2 are SQVTM and ANQGSEA. CDR3 size: 13 residues. Here the CDR3 reads CSVGGATYNEQFF. The CDR3 bases are TGCAGCGTCGGGGGAGCCACCTACAATGAGCAGTTCTTC.

This clonotype was seen at least ten times. This rearrangement joins TRBV9 to TRBJ2-5; D might be TRBD1 (7 bases). Germline V lookup: CDR1 SGDLS, CDR2 YYNGEE. Trimming took off 3 bases at V and 5 bases at J, with 17 bases between the two ends. The CDR3 totals 15 residues. For the CDR3, the DNA is TGTGCCAGCAGCGCCTCGACAGGGACTGGCGAGACCCAGTACTTC. Encoded protein: CASSASTGTGETQYF.

This clonotype has only a few counts. The chain uses TRBV19 and TRBJ1-4; 7 nucleotides line up with TRBD1. The trim removed 4 bases at V and 5 bases at J, leaving 4 bases unmatched. The CDR3 loop spans 14 amino acids. From germline, CDR1 is LNHDA and CDR2 SQIVND (reference sequence). CDR3 region: CASSTMDRNEKLFF. Here the CDR3 DNA reads TGTGCCAGTAGTACCATGGACAGGAATGAAAAACTGTTTTTT.

In its sample, this clonotype was seen many times. This chain links TRBV6-5 with TRBJ1-6, with 7 nucleotides matching TRBD1. Trimming removed 0 bases from V and 7 bases from J; junction bases left unmatched: 6. In germline, CDR1 is MNHEY, CDR2 SVGAGI. CDR3 size: 16 residues. In DNA form, the CDR3 reads TGTGCCAGCAGTTACTCGGGGGACAGCCGGAATTCACCCCTCCACTTT. This sequence encodes CASSYSGDSRNSPLHF.

This clonotype was seen a few times. This rearrangement joins TRBV5-1 to TRBJ2-7, with D possibly being TRBD1 (6 bases). The germline gives CDR1 SGHRS, CDR2 YFSETQ. CDR3 size: 14 residues. V lost 2 bases and J lost 0, with 9 bases in between. CDR3 amino acids: CASSLRGISYEQYF. The CDR3 nucleotides read TGCGCCAGCAGCTTAAGGGGGATCTCCTACGAGCAGTACTTC.

The rearrangement links TRBV6-2 or TRBV6-3 to TRBJ2-7; D possibly uses TRBD1 or TRBD2 (5 bases each). Trimming took 5 bases from V and 5 from J, leaving 13 bases between them. Germline V CDR1 and CDR2: MNHEY, SVGEGT. The CDR3 has 13 amino acids. This CDR3 reads CASSLLGRDEQYV. The CDR3 DNA is TGTGCCAGCAGTCTACTGGGGCGGGACGAGCAGTACGTC.

This clonotype was picked up a small number of times. The CDR3 region is CASSLNTATSMDTQYF. The CDR3 DNA reads TGCGCCAGCAGCTTGAACACGGCGACATCGATGGATACGCAGTATTTT. The genes are TRBV5-1 and TRBJ2-3; D uncertain. This CDR3 region has 16 residues. V shed 1 base and J shed 6 bases, with 18 bases lying between them. Germline CDR1 SGHRS, CDR2 YFSETQ.

The CDR3 region has the DNA TGCAGTGCTAGAGAGTCTAGCGGGACTGGGGATACGCAGTATTTT. It is translated as CSARESSGTGDTQYF. The rearrangement links TRBV20-1 to TRBJ2-3; TRBD2 matches 9 bases. The J segment lost 6 bases and the V segment lost 0 bases, leaving 7 bases of the junction unmatched. This CDR3 is built from 15 residues. CDR1 DFQATT and CDR2 SNEGSKA come from the germline V gene (reference sequence).

This clonotype appeared many times. V and J are TRBV12-3 or TRBV12-4 and TRBJ2-2; 7 bases match TRBD2. V lost 6 bases, J lost 2 bases, and 9 bases stayed unmatched. CDR3 length: 16 residues. In DNA, the CDR3 is TGTGCCAGCAGCCCTGGGAGGGGCGGAAACACCGGGGAGCTGTTTTTT. Translated, it gives CASSPGRGGNTGELFF.

This clonotype has only a few counts. V usage is TRBV7-8 and J usage is TRBJ2-1; 7 positions match TRBD2. CDR3 length: 15 amino acids. Per the germline V gene, CDR1 is SGHVS and CDR2 is FQNEAQ. V trimming: 3 bases; J trimming: 4 bases; junction bases outside the gene matches: 6. This CDR3 reads CASSFAVAGYNEQFF. The DNA of the CDR3 is TGTGCCAGCAGCTTCGCCGTAGCGGGTTACAATGAGCAGTTCTTC.

This clonotype was seen only a few times. The chain couples TRBV10-2 to TRBJ2-7; D gene ambiguous. Looked up from germline, CDR1 is WSHSY and CDR2 is SAAADI. V was clipped by 1 base and J by 4 bases, with 8 bases between them. The CDR3 extends over 13 amino acids. In nucleotides, the CDR3 is TGCGCCAGCAGTGAGTTGTACTTTTACGAGCAGTACGTC. Its translation: CASSELYFYEQYV.